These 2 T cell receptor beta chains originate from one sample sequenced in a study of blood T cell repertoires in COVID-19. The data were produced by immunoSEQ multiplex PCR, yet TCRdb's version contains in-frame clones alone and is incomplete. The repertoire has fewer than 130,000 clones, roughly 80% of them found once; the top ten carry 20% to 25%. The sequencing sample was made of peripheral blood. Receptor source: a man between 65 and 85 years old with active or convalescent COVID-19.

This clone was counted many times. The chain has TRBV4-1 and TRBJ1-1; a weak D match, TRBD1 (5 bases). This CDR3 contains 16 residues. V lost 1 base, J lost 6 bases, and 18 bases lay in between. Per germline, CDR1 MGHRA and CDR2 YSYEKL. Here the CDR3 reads CASSQGYRDWLAEAFF. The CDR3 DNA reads TGCGCCAGCAGCCAAGGTTACCGGGACTGGTTGGCTGAAGCTTTCTTT.

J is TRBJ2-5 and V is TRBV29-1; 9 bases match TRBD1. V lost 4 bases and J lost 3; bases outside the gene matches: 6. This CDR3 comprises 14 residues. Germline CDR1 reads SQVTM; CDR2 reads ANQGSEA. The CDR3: CSVGRQGVKETQYF. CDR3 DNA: TGCAGCGTTGGGAGACAGGGGGTGAAAGAGACCCAGTACTTC.